Presented here are 6 T cell receptor beta chains from one specimen sequenced in a study of T cells in narcolepsy. Produced via immunoSEQ multiplex PCR; TCRdb's table is partial and in-frame only. Here the sample spans 25,000 or so clones, around 85% being singletons. Source material: memory (CD45RA-) CD4+ T cells from blood. These receptors came from a human donor in good health.

V gene TRBV11-2 combines with J gene TRBJ1-2; tentative D call: TRBD1 (6 bases). Trimming cost V 2 bases and J 3 bases, with 13 bases left between them. Germline CDR1 SGHAT, CDR2 FQNNGV. CDR3 length equals 15 residues. The CDR3 sequence is CASSLTLAGDYGYTF. The CDR3 nucleotides are TGTGCCAGCAGCTTAACCCTCGCAGGGGACTATGGCTACACCTTC.

The chain links TRBV6-1 to TRBJ2-7; 10 bases are shared with TRBD1. The trim removed 6 bases at V and 2 bases at J, leaving 4 bases unmatched. Germline V CDR1 and CDR2: MNHNS, SASEGT. CDR3 length: 14 residues. CDR3 amino acids: CASRPGQGTYEQYF. Written as DNA, the CDR3 is TGTGCCAGCAGACCGGGACAGGGGACCTACGAGCAGTACTTC.

The gene calls are TRBV18 and TRBJ2-2; D could derive from TRBD1 or TRBD2 (6 bases each). Trimming pared 2 bases from V and 3 bases from J, leaving 13 bases between. The CDR3 has 16 amino acids. Germline lookup yields CDR1 KGHSH and CDR2 LQKENI. CDR3 in DNA: TGTGCCAGCTCACCAAGGCAAGGGGGGCACACCGGGGAGCTGTTTTTT. Its protein product is CASSPRQGGHTGELFF.

The chain employs TRBV27 and TRBJ1-6, with D unclear. There are 14 residues in the CDR3. Germline V gives CDR1 MNHEY, CDR2 SMNVEV (reference sequence). V was pared by 2 bases and J by 7 bases, with 9 bases between. CDR3 sequence (DNA): TGTGCCAGCAGTTTAAGTCAGATAAATTCACCCCTCCACTTT. It is translated as CASSLSQINSPLHF.

As DNA, the CDR3 is TGTGCCAGCAGCTTAGGTCCCCCGGGGGCTGGGAACACCGGGGAGCTGTTTTTT. Translated: CASSLGPPGAGNTGELFF. This chain links TRBV11-2 with TRBJ2-2; D is possibly TRBD1 or TRBD2 (6 bases each). Germline V CDR1 and CDR2: SGHAT, FQNNGV. The CDR3 is 18 residues long. V was clipped by 1 base and J by 1 base, with 16 bases between them.

The table lists this clone with a count of one. This chain joins TRBV28 and TRBJ1-5; D is ambiguous. The V gene's germline CDR1 is MDHEN and CDR2 SYDVKM. This CDR3 contains 15 residues. With 6 bases removed from V and 1 base from J, the gap between germline ends came to 13 bases. The CDR3 region has the DNA TGTGCCAGCAGAGCCCGAACACCCAGCAATCAGCCCCAGCATTTT. It is translated as CASRARTPSNQPQHF.